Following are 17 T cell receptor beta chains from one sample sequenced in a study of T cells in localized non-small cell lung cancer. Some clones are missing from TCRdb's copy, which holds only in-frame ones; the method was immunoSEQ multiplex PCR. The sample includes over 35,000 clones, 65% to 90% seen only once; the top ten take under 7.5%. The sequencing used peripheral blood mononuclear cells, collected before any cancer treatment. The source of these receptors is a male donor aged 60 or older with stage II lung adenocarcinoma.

CDR3 protein: CSVEEGAGGYTF. Here the CDR3 DNA reads TGCAGCGTTGAAGAGGGGGCAGGAGGCTACACCTTC. V gene TRBV29-1 combines with J gene TRBJ1-2; TRBD1 is a possible D gene (6 bases). Germline-derived CDR1 and CDR2 are SQVTM and ANQGSEA. Trimming shortened V by 0 bases and J by 8 bases, and 10 bases separated the two germline ends. CDR3 length: 12 residues.

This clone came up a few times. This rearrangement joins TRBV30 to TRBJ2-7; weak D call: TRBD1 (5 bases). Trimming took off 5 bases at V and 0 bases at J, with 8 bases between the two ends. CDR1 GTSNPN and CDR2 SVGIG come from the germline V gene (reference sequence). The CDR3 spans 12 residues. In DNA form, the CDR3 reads TGTGCCTGGGCAGGGTTCTCCTACGAGCAGTACTTC. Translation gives CAWAGFSYEQYF.

The CDR3 coding sequence is TGTGCCAGTCACTTTACCCAGGAGCGGGGGACGGATGAGCAGTTCTTC. Its translation is CASHFTQERGTDEQFF. The V and J genes are TRBV19 and TRBJ2-1; 8 bases map to TRBD2. The CDR3 runs 16 residues. Unmatched junction bases numbered 17, after V lost 8 bases and J lost 8 bases. In germline, CDR1 is LNHDA, CDR2 SQIVND (reference sequence). Drawing the rest from reference TRBV19 and TRBJ2-1, the complete variable domain is DGGITQSPKYLFRKEGQNVTLSCEQNLNHDAMYWYRQDPGQGLRLIYYSQIVNDFQKGDIAEGYSVSREKKESFPLTVTSAQKNPTAFYLCASHFTQERGTDEQFFGPGTRLTVL.

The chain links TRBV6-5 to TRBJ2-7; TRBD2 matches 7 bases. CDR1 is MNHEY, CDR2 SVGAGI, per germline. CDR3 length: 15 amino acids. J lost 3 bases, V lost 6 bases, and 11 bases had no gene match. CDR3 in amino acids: CASRSPFAGDYEQYF. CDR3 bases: TGTGCCAGCAGAAGCCCCTTTGCGGGAGACTACGAGCAGTACTTC.

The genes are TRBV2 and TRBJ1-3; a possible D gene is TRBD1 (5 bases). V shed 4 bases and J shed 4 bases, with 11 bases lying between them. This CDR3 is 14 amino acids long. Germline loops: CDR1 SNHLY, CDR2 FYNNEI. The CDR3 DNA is TGTGCCAGCAGTGGGACGGGGGTAGGAAACACCATATATTTT. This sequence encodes CASSGTGVGNTIYF.

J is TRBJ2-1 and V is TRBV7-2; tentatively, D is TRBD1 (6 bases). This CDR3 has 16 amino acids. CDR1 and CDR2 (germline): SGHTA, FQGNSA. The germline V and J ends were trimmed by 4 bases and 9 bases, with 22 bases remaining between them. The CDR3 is CASSSGGGDFGGEQFF. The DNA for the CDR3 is TGTGCCAGCAGCTCTGGGGGCGGAGATTTCGGAGGTGAGCAGTTCTTC.

In nucleotides, the CDR3 is TGTGCCAGCAGGGACCCTGGTGGTGCCAACGTCCTGACTTTC. Protein sequence: CASRDPGGANVLTF. The chain couples TRBV6-1 to TRBJ2-6, with no clear D. The V gene lost 6 bases and the J gene lost 7 bases, with 13 bases spanning the gap. This CDR3 is built from 14 residues. The germline gives CDR1 MNHNS, CDR2 SASEGT.

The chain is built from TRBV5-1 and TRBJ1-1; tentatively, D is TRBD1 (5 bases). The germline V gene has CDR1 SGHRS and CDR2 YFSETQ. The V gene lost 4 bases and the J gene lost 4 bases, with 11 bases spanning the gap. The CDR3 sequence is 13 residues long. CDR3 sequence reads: CASSRPDSTEAFF. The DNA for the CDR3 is TGCGCCAGCAGCCGACCCGACAGCACTGAAGCTTTCTTT.

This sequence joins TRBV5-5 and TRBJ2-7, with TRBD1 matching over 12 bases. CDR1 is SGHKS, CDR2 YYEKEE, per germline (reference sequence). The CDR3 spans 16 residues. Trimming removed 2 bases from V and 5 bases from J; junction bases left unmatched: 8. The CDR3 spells CASSFLGTGGGNEQYF. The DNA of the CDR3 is TGTGCCAGCAGCTTCCTCGGGACAGGGGGCGGGAACGAGCAGTACTTC.

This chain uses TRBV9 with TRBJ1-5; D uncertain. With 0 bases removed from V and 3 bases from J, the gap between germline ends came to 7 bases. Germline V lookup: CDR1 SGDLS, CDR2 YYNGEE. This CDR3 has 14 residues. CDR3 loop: CASSVEPFNQPQHF. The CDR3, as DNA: TGTGCCAGCAGCGTAGAGCCCTTCAATCAGCCCCAGCATTTT.

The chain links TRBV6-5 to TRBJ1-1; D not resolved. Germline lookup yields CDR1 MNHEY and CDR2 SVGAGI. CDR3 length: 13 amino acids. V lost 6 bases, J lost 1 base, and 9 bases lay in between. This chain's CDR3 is CASSFGRNTEAFF. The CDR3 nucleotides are TGTGCCAGCAGCTTCGGACGGAACACTGAAGCTTTCTTT.

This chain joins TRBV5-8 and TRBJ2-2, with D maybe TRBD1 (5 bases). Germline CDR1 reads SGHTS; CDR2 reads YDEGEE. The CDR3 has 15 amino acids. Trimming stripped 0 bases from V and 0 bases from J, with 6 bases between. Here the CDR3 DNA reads TGTGCCAGCAGCTTGGACAGGACGAACACCGGGGAGCTGTTTTTT. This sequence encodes CASSLDRTNTGELFF. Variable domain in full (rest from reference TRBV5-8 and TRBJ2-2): EAGVTQSPTHLIKTRGQQATLRCSPISGHTSVYWYQQALGLGLQFLLWYDEGEERNRGNFPPRFSGRQFPNYSSELNVNALELEDSALYLCASSLDRTNTGELFFGEGSRLTVL.

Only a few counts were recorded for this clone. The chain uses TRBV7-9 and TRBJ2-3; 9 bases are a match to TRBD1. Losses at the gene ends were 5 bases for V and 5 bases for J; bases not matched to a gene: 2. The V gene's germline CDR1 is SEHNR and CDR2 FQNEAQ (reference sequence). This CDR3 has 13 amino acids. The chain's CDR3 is CASSRQGGDTQYF. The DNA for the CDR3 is TGTGCCAGCAGCAGACAGGGGGGAGATACGCAGTATTTT.

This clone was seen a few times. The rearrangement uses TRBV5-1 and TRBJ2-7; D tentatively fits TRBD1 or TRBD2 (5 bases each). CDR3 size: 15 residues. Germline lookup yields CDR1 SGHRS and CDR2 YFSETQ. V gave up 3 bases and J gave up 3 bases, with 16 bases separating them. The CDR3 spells CASSSSPGPNYEQYF. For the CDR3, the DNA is TGCGCCAGCAGCTCTAGCCCGGGACCAAACTACGAGCAGTACTTC.

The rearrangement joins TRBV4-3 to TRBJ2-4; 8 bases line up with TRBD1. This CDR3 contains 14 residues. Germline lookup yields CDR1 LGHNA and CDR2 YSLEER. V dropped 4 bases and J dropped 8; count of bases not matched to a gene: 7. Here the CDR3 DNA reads TGCGCCAGCAGCCGAGATGACAGGGGAGACATTCAGTACTTC. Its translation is CASSRDDRGDIQYF.

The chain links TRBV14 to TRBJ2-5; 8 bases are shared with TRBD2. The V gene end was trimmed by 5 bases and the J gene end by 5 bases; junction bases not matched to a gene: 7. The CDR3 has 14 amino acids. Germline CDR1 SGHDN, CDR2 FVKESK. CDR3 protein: CASSAGLVGETQYF. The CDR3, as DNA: TGTGCCAGCAGCGCGGGACTAGTGGGGGAGACCCAGTACTTC.

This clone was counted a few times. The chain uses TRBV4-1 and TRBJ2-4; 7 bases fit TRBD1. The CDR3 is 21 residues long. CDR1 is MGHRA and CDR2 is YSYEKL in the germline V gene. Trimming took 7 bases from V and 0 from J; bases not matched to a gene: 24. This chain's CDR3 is CASTPTGNQNLGGAAKNIQYF. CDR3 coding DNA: TGCGCCAGCACCCCGACAGGGAATCAAAATCTCGGTGGTGCAGCCAAAAACATTCAGTACTTC.